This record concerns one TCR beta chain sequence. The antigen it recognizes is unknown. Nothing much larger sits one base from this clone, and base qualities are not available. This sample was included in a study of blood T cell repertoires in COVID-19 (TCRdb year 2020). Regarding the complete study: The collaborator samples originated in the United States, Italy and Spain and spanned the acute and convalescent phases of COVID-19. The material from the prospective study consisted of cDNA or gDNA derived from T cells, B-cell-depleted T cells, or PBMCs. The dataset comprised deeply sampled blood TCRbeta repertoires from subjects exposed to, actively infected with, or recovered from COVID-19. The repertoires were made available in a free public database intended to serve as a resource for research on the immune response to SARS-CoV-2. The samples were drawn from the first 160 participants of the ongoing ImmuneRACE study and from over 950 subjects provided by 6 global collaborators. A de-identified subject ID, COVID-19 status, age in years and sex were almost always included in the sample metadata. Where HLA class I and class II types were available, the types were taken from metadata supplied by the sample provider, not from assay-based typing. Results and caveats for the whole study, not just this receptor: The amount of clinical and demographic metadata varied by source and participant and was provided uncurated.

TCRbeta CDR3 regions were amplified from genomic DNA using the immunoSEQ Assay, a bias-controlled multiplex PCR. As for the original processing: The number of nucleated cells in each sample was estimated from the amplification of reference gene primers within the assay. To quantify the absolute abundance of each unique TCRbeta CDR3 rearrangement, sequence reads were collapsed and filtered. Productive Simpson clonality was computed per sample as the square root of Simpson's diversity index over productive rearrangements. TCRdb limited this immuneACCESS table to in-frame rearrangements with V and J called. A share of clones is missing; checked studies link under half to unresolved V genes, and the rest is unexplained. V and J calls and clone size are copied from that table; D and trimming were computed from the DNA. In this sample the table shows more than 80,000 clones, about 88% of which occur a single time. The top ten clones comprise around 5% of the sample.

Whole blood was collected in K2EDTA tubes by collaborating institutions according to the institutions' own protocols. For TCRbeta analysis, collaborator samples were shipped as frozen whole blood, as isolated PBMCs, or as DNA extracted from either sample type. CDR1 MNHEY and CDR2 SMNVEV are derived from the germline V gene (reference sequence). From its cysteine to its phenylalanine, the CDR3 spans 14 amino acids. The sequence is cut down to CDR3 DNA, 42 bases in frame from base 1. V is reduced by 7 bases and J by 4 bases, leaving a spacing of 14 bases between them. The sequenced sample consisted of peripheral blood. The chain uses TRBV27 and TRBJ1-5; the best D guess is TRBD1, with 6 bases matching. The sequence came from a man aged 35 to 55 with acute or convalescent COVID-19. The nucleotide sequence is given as TGTGCCAGCAAACTACAGGGTGCGAATCAGCCCCAGCATTTT. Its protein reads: CASKLQGANQPQHF.